The present entry profiles one TCR beta chain with its context. Authors' methods: The authors estimated nucleated cell counts from reference gene primer amplification. TCRdb keeps only in-frame clones here, not all; method: immunoSEQ multiplex PCR. That table furnishes V, J and clone size, whereas the DNA furnished D and trimming. The sample records roughly 260,000 clones, under 95% being singletons. This entry belongs to a study of blood T cell repertoires in COVID-19. Study-wide context: The United States, Italy and Spain supplied acute and convalescent COVID-19 samples. From T cells, B-cell-depleted T cells, or PBMCs came the material, which was cDNA or gDNA.

The source of this sequence is a woman aged 18-29 years who had recovered from COVID-19. The sequencing sample was made of PBMCs or T cells enriched from blood (not recorded which).

The CDR3 reads CASSLGRVLETGNTIYF. The CDR3 DNA reads as TGTGCCAGCAGCTTGGGGAGGGTCTTAGAAACTGGAAACACCATATATTTT. The chain recombines TRBV5-4 with TRBJ1-3, with D uncertain. V was clipped by 0 bases and J by 2 bases, with 15 bases between them. Germline V gives CDR1 SGHNT, CDR2 YYREEE (reference sequence). This CDR3 comprises 17 residues.